This T cell receptor (beta chain) was observed in a study of blood T cell repertoires in COVID-19. CDR1 is SGHAT and CDR2 is FQNNGV in the germline V gene. Trimming removed 3 bases from V and 6 bases from J, with 8 bases in between. The CDR3 covers 13 residues. TCRdb keeps only in-frame clones here, not all; method: immunoSEQ multiplex PCR. The data contain more than 300,000 clones, approximately 92% of them singletons. The rearrangement uses TRBV11-2 and TRBJ2-2, with a possible D match to TRBD1 (6 bases). The sequencing input was PBMCs or T cells enriched from blood (not recorded which). This receptor was taken from a woman aged 25 to 39 who had recovered from COVID-19. This chain's CDR3 is CASSFTGSGELFF. The CDR3 DNA reads as TGTGCCAGCAGCTTCACAGGGTCCGGGGAGCTGTTTTTT.